This is a list of T cell receptor beta chains from one sample in a study of lymphopenia after photon versus proton radiotherapy. Profiled with immunoSEQ multiplex PCR; TCRdb holds only in-frame clones, not every one. Among 68,000 or so clones, just over 90% were seen once, and the ten largest hold approximately 2.9%. The source material was peripheral blood, sampled from a patient treated with photon-based radiotherapy. All receptors come from a woman between 65 and 79 years old with pancreatic cancer. CDR3s include the opening cysteine and the closing phenylalanine or tryptophan. A D gene is named only where the DNA matches it firmly. Some rows have no size entry. The others give once, few or many, or a class for an expanded clone.

- | few | TRBJ2-7 | TRBV4-1 | TGCGCCAGCAGCCAAGATAGTCGGAACGAGCAGTACTTC | CASSQDSRNEQYF
TRBD1 | - | TRBJ1-4 | TRBV4-1 | TGCGCCAGCAGCTTGACCGGGACAGGGAATGAAAAACTGTTTTTT | CASSLTGTGNEKLFF
- | - | TRBJ2-7 | TRBV19 | TGTGCCAGTAGAGGACCTTCGGAATACGAGCAGTACTTC | CASRGPSEYEQYF
TRBD1 | - | TRBJ2-7 | TRBV19 | TGTGCCAGTAGCGATACAGGGGGAGGCGAGCAGTACTTC | CASSDTGGGEQYF
- | - | TRBJ2-1 | TRBV7-8 | TGTGCCAGCAGCTTAAGTGTTAGAGTAGATGAGCAGTTCTTC | CASSLSVRVDEQFF
- | - | TRBJ2-3 | TRBV5-5 | TGTGCCAGCAGCTTGACCGGGTTCATAGGAGATACGCAGTATTTT | CASSLTGFIGDTQYF
- | - | TRBJ2-3 | TRBV7-3 | TGTGCCAGCAGCTTATTTGGGCAGGGAGATACGCAGTATTTT | CASSLFGQGDTQYF
TRBD2 | - | TRBJ2-3 | TRBV19 | TGTGCCAGTAGTATTTCACTAGCGGGGACTAGCACAGATACGCAGTATTTT | CASSISLAGTSTDTQYF
TRBD2 | - | TRBJ2-3 | TRBV4-2 | TGTGCCAGCAGCCGAGGAGGAGGGCTAGCGGGAGGGGGCACAGATACGCAGTATTTT | CASSRGGGLAGGGTDTQYF
- | - | TRBJ2-5 | TRBV5-4 | TGTGCATCTCAGAGGAGGGAGTGGCAAGAGACCCAGTACTTC | CASQRREWQETQYF
- | - | TRBJ1-5 | TRBV6-1 | TGTGCCAGCAGTGCAAGCCGGGCAGGGAGTCAGCCCCAGCATTTT | CASSASRAGSQPQHF
TRBD1 | - | TRBJ2-3 | TRBV2 | TGTGCCAGCAGGACTTACAGGGGGAACACAGATACGCAGTATTTT | CASRTYRGNTDTQYF
TRBD1 | - | TRBJ1-1 | TRBV28 | TGTGCCAGCAGTTTTGTAGACAGGGCCACTGAAGCTTTCTTT | CASSFVDRATEAFF
TRBD1 | - | TRBJ1-1 | TRBV19 | TGTGCCAGTAGTATGCAGGGGGGCACTGAAGCTTTCTTT | CASSMQGGTEAFF
- | - | TRBJ2-1 | TRBV7-2 | TGTGCCAGCAGCTTATCTACAGGCTACAATGAGCAGTTCTTC | CASSLSTGYNEQFF
TRBD2 | - | TRBJ2-3 | TRBV6-5 | TGTGCCAGCAACGAAGCGGGAGTGGCAGATACGCAGTATTTT | CASNEAGVADTQYF
- | - | TRBJ2-5 | TRBV28 | TGTGCCAGCAGTTCCCTTAGCGGGACCCAGTACTTC | CASSSLSGTQYF
- | once | TRBJ2-7 | TRBV5-5 | TGTGCCAGCAGCCTACAGACCTACGAGCAGTACTTC | CASSLQTYEQYF
- | - | TRBJ1-1 | TRBV7-2 | TGTGCCAGCAGCTTATTGGTTCGGAACACTGAAGCTTTCTTT | CASSLLVRNTEAFF
- | - | TRBJ1-3 | TRBV28 | TGTGCCAGCAGTCAGATCCGACGGGGCTCTGGAAACACCATATATTTT | CASSQIRRGSGNTIYF
- | - | TRBJ2-5 | TRBV7-3 | TGTGCCAGCAGCTTAAGGGCGGGAGAGACCCAGTACTTC | CASSLRAGETQYF
- | - | TRBJ1-1 | TRBV6-4 | TGTGCCAGCAGAGCAGAGTCTTGGAGCACTGAAGCTTTCTTT | CASRAESWSTEAFF
TRBD2 | - | TRBJ2-3 | TRBV5-5 | TGTGCCAGCAGCCCCGGACTAGCGGGAGGTGCAGGGAGCACAGATACGCAGTATTTT | CASSPGLAGGAGSTDTQYF